This T cell receptor beta chain was identified during a study of shared clonotypes between healthy human individuals. Study-wide points: With a handful of donors compared, approximately 5% of naive CD4 clonotypes were shared. Unshared clonotypes carried lower generation probabilities than those common to all four donors. Inspection by rarefaction showed sorted-subset sequencing to be incomplete despite large depth.

The CDR3 numbers 11 amino acids, ends counted. Per germline, CDR1 MNHEY and CDR2 SMNVEV (reference sequence). The assay was immunoSEQ multiplex PCR, and TCRdb's table has in-frame clones only and misses some. The sample shows more than 150,000 clones, over 80% of them seen only once. With respect to this clone: No antigen is known for it. No conserved phenylalanine or tryptophan is present at the end of the CDR3, so a read error is the likely explanation. Because the CDR3's place on the DNA is in doubt, the DNA is left out and the CDR3 is given as listed by TCRdb.

The TCR comes from a woman in her twenties or thirties in good health. The rearrangement uses TRBV27 and TRBJ2-7; the table's D call TRBD2 went unverified against the DNA. The specimen was naive CD4+ T cells sorted from blood. Subset noted: CD45RA+ positively selected. The CDR3 is CASSLIPSGSL.